These T cell receptor beta chains were read from a single sample in a study of CD8 T cells in ankylosing spondylitis. TCRdb called the 5' RACE reads again in MiXCR, with one record for every CDR3 protein. Of 300,000 to 350,000 distinct CDR3 sequences detected, roughly 14% appear once; the ten largest clones hold around 0.99%. The specimen was blood, either unsorted or a sorted T cell fraction (not recorded which). The source of these receptors is a male donor with ankylosing spondylitis or in good health (not recorded which). CDR3s include the opening cysteine and the closing phenylalanine or tryptophan. A D gene is named only where the DNA matches it firmly.

v_gene	j_gene	d_gene	CDR3aa
TRBV6-5	TRBJ2-3	.	CASSPSTQALADTQYF
TRBV4-1	TRBJ1-3	TRBD1	CASSQTPGGLGGNTIYF
TRBV3-1	TRBJ2-7	.	CASSQMKGPSISYEQYF
TRBV3-1	TRBJ2-1	.	CASSQERVGGQNEQFF
TRBV7-9	TRBJ2-7	.	CASSLSQYEQYF
TRBV12-3/TRBV12-4	TRBJ2-3	TRBD2	CASRLAGGRGTDTQYF
TRBV12-3/TRBV12-4	TRBJ1-1	.	CASSLSSQTNTEAFF
TRBV5-1	TRBJ2-5	TRBD1	CASSSFTGGRETQYF
TRBV5-1	TRBJ2-1	TRBD2	CASSSGAGSGRAYNEQFF
TRBV5-1	TRBJ1-1	TRBD1	CASSLEGQAMNTEAFF
TRBV6-2/TRBV6-3	TRBJ2-7	.	CASRYLGLSYEQYF
TRBV6-1	TRBJ1-5	TRBD1	CASSLQDRGNQPQHF
TRBV6-1	TRBJ1-5	.	CASSDSLNQPQHF
TRBV10-3	TRBJ2-7	TRBD2	CAISGTSAFVSEQYF
TRBV6-5	TRBJ1-1	.	CASSYRGENTEAFF
TRBV20-1	TRBJ2-5	TRBD2	CSAGGLAGVETQYF
TRBV12-3/TRBV12-4	TRBJ2-7	.	CASSDSDSYEQYF
TRBV28	TRBJ2-2	.	CASSQGPTGELFF
TRBV11-1	TRBJ2-2	TRBD2	CASSSEAGGTNTGELFF
TRBV5-1	TRBJ1-6	TRBD1	CASSAQTGGVSPLHF
TRBV3-1	TRBJ2-1	.	CASSQGAQGGGEQFF
TRBV20-1	TRBJ2-1	.	CSARWGDSWNEQFF
TRBV15	TRBJ2-6	TRBD1	CATSRGQGTGANVLTF
TRBV3-1	TRBJ2-5	.	CASSRPDRPQETQYF
TRBV4-1	TRBJ2-5	.	CASSQGGIIFQETQYF
TRBV20-1	TRBJ2-3	TRBD2	CSVPLAGSDTQYF
TRBV5-1	TRBJ2-4	.	CASSGGTDVQYF
TRBV25-1	TRBJ2-3	.	CASSEFGGVEGGTQYF
TRBV5-1	TRBJ2-1	TRBD2	CASSQGTSGSYNEQFF
TRBV5-1	TRBJ1-1	.	CASSSDSFTEAFF
TRBV5-1	TRBJ2-3	.	CASSFTGTVTDTQYF
TRBV10-3	TRBJ2-7	TRBD2	CAIRISGGAEYEQYF
TRBV12-3/TRBV12-4	TRBJ2-7	.	CASRSVGRAGEQYF
TRBV12-3/TRBV12-4	TRBJ1-5	.	CASSSSGWVQPQHF
TRBV25-1	TRBJ1-4	.	CASSEYGKCNEKLFF
TRBV19	TRBJ2-3	.	CASRGGRVTDTQYF
TRBV5-1	TRBJ2-5	.	CASSDPGGLETQYF
TRBV19	TRBJ1-5	.	CASSMVEGQPQHF
TRBV12-3/TRBV12-4	TRBJ2-7	.	CASSLSGARSYEQYF
TRBV5-1	TRBJ1-1	.	CASSLEGGISMNTEAFF
TRBV20-1	TRBJ1-2	.	CSAPRTGRGVGGYTF
TRBV25-1	TRBJ2-7	.	CASGERTYEQYF
TRBV7-8	TRBJ2-7	.	CASSSSVLPYEQYF
TRBV29-1	TRBJ1-2	.	CSVLVTYSDYGYTF
TRBV4-1	TRBJ1-2	.	CASSQDPVPYGYTF
TRBV12-3/TRBV12-4	TRBJ2-7	TRBD2	CASLPGLGYEQYF
TRBV4-2	TRBJ1-5	TRBD1	CASSQARDRDGQPQHF
TRBV20-1	TRBJ1-1	.	CSARAGSRNTEAFF
TRBV3-1	TRBJ2-6	.	CASSQQTLSGANVLTF
TRBV20-1	TRBJ2-2	.	CSARDRRTGELFF